This T cell receptor beta chain was identified during a study of cytomegalovirus exposure and HLA in healthy donors. On this clone: Its cognate antigen is unknown.

Study results and caveats: As was reported, the classifier diagnosed cytomegalovirus status with high specificity and sensitivity. A later analysis linked a missense variant in DCLRE1C to the trimming of TCR beta V and J genes.

Both 60 Vbeta primers and 13 Jbeta primers went into the PCR. Assay: immunoSEQ multiplex PCR; the TCRdb copy retains only in-frame clones and omits some. The table lists around 160,000 clones, roughly 85% of them singletons, with 9% to 10% in the top ten. V lost 11 bases and J 1 base, leaving 23 bases between the germline ends. This CDR3 has 16 amino acids. The germline gives CDR1 SEHNR, CDR2 FQNEAQ (reference sequence). V and J are TRBV7-9 and TRBJ1-1; a weak D match, TRBD1 (6 bases). Sequencing input: PBMCs. This clonotype was sampled from a man between 18 and 29 years old in good health and CMV-seropositive. CDR3 in amino acids: CAVRGGVLDGNTEAFF. The CDR3, as DNA: TGTGCCGTGAGGGGGGGCGTTTTGGACGGGAACACTGAAGCTTTCTTT.